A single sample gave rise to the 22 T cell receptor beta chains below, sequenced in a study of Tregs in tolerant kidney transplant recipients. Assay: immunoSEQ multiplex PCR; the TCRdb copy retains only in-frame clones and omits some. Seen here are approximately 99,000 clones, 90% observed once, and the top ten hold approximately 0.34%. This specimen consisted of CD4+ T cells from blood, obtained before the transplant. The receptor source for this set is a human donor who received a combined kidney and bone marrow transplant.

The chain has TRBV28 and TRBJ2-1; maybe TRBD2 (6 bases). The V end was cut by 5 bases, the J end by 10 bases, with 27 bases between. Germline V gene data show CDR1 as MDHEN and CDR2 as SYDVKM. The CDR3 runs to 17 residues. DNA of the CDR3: TGTGCCAGCAGTAGCCGGGGCCTAAAGTTTAGCGGAAACGAGCAGTTCTTC. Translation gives CASSSRGLKFSGNEQFF.

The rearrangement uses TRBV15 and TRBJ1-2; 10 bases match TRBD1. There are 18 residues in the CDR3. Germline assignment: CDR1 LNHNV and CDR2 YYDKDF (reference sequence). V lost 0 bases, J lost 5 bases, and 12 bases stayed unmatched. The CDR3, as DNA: TGTGCCACCAGCAGAGATCTAGGGGCCGGACAGGGGGGATATGGCTACACCTTC. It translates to CATSRDLGAGQGGYGYTF.

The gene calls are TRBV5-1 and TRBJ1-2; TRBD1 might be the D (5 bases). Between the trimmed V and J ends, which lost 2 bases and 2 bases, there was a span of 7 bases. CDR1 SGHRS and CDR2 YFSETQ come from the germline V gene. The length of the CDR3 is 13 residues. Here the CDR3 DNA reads TGCGCCAGCAGCTTACAGGAGAACTATGGCTACACCTTC. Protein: CASSLQENYGYTF.

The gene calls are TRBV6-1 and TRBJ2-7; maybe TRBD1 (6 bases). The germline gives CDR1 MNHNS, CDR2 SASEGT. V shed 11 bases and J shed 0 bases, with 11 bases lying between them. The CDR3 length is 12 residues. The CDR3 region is CAFRDTSYEQYF. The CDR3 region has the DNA TGTGCCTTCCGGGACACCTCCTACGAGCAGTACTTC.

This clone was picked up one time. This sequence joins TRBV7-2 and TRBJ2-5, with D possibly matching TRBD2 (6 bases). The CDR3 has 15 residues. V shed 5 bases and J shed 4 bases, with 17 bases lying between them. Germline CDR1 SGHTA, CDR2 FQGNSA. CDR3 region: CASSPREGGGETQYF. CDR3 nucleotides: TGTGCCAGCAGCCCCCGTGAGGGAGGAGGAGAGACCCAGTACTTC.

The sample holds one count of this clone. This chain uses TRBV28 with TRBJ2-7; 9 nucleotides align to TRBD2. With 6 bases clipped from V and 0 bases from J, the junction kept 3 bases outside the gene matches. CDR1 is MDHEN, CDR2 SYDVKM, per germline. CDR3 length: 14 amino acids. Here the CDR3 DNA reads TGTGCCAGCAGGACTAGCGGCCTCTCCTACGAGCAGTACTTC. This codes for CASRTSGLSYEQYF.

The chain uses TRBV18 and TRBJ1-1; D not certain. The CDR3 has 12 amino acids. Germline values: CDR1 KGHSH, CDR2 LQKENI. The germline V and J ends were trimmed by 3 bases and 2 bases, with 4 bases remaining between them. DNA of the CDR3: TGTGCCAGCTCACCTATTAACACTGAAGCTTTCTTT. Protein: CASSPINTEAFF.

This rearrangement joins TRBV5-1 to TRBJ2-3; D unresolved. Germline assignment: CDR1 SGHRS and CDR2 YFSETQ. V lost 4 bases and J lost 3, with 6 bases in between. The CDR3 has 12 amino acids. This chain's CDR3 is CASSLRTDTQYF. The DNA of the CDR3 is TGCGCCAGCAGCCTACGTACAGATACGCAGTATTTT.

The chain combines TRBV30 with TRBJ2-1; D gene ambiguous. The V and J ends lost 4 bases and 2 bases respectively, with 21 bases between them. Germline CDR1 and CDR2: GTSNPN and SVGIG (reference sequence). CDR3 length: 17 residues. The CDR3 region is CAWTRGTKRGAYNEQFF. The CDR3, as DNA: TGTGCCTGGACCCGAGGCACCAAACGTGGCGCCTACAATGAGCAGTTCTTC.

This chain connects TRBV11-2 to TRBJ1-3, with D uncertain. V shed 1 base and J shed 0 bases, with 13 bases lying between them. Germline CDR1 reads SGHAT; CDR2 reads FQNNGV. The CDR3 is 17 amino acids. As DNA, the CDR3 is TGTGCCAGCAGCTTAGTCCCTCGACGGGACTCTGGAAACACCATATATTTT. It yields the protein CASSLVPRRDSGNTIYF.

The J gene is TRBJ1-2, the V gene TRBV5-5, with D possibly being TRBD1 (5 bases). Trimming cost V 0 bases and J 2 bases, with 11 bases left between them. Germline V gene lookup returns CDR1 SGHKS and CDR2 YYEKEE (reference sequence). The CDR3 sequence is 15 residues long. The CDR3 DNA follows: TGTGCCAGCAGCTTGGGCGGCCCAGGGAACTATGGCTACACCTTC. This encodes CASSLGGPGNYGYTF. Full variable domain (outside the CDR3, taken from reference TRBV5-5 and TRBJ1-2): DAGVTQSPTHLIKTRGQQVTLRCSPISGHKSVSWYQQVLGQGPQFIFQYYEKEERGRGNFPDRFSARQFPNYSSELNVNALLLGDSALYLCASSLGGPGNYGYTFGSGTRLTVV.

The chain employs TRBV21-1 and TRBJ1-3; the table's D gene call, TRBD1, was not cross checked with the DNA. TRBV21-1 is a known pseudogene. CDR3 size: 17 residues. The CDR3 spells CASSKGDRESFGNTIYF. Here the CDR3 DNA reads TGTGCCAGCAGCAAAGGGGACAGGGAGTCGTTTGGAAACACCATATATTTT.

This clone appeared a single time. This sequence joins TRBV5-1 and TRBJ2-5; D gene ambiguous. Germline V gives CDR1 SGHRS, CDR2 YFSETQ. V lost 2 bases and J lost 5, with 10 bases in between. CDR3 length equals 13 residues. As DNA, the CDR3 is TGCGCCAGCAGCTTACCCACCAGGGAGACCCAGTACTTC. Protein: CASSLPTRETQYF.

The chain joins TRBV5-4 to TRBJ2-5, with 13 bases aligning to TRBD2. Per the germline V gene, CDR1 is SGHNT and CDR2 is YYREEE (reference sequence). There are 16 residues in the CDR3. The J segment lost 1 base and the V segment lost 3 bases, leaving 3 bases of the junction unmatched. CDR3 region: CASSSGTSGAQETQYF. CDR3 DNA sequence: TGTGCCAGCAGCTCCGGGACTAGCGGGGCCCAAGAGACCCAGTACTTC.

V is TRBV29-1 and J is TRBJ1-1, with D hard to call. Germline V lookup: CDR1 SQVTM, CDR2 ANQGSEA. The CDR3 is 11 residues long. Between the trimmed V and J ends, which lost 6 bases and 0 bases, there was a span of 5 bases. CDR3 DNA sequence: TGCAGCGTCTCGGTGAACACTGAAGCTTTCTTT. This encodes CSVSVNTEAFF.

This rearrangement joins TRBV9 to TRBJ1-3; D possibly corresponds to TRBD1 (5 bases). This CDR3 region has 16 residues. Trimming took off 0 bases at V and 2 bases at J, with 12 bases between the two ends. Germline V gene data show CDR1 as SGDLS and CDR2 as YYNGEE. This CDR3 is CASSVEGQGPGNTIYF. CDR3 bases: TGTGCCAGCAGCGTAGAAGGGCAGGGCCCTGGAAACACCATATATTTT. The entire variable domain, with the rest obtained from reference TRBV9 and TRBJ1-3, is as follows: DSGVTQTPKHLITATGQRVTLRCSPRSGDLSVYWYQQSLDQGLQFLIQYYNGEERAKGNILERFSAQQFPDLHSELNLSSLELGDSALYFCASSVEGQGPGNTIYFGEGSWLTVV.

The CDR3 DNA follows: TGTGCCAGCAGTTACTATTTCCAGGGTGGTTCACCCCTCCACTTT. This sequence encodes CASSYYFQGGSPLHF. The rearrangement links TRBV6-5 to TRBJ1-6; D possibly corresponds to TRBD1 (5 bases). Germline V gene data show CDR1 as MNHEY and CDR2 as SVGAGI. CDR3 length: 15 amino acids. Trimming stripped 1 base from V and 9 bases from J, with 13 bases between.

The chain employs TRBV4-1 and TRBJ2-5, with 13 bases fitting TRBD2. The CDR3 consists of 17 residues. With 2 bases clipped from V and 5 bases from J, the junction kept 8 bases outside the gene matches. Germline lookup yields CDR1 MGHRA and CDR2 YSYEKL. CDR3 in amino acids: CASSQTTSGRLGETQYF. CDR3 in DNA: TGCGCCAGCAGCCAAACGACTAGCGGGAGGTTGGGGGAGACCCAGTACTTC.

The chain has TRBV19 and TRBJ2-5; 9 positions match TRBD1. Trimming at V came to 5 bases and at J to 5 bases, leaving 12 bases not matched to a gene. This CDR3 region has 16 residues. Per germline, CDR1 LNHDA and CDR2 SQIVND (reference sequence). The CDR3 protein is CASSLGGQGVRETQYF. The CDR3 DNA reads TGTGCCAGTAGTTTGGGGGGACAGGGTGTGAGGGAGACCCAGTACTTC.

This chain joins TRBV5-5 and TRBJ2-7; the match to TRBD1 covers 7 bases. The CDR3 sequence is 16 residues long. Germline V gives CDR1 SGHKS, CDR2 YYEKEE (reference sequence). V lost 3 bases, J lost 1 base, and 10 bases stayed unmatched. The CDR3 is CASSSYRGQGSYEQYF. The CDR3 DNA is TGTGCCAGCAGCTCGTATAGGGGGCAGGGGTCCTACGAGCAGTACTTC.

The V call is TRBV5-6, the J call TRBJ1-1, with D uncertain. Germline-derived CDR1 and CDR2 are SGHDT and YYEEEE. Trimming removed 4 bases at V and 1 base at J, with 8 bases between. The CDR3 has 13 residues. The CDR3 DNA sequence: TGTGCCAGCAGCGCATACTGGAACACTGAAGCTTTCTTT. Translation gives CASSAYWNTEAFF.

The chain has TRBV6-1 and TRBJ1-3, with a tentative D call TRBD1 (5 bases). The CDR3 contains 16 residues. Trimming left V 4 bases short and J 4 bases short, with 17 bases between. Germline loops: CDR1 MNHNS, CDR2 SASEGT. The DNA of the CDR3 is TGTGCCAGCAGTGGCGGGGGGATCGGTTCGGGAAACACCATATATTTT. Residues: CASSGGGIGSGNTIYF.